The 4 T cell receptor beta chains listed next were all sequenced from one sample in a study of T cell responses to AZD1222 COVID-19 vaccine. The repertoire was sequenced with immunoSEQ multiplex PCR; TCRdb's copy has only in-frame clones and lacks some. The sample yields some 100,000 clones, around nine tenths seen once. Sequencing was performed on peripheral blood, taken on day 0 of AZD1222 vaccination. Source of these receptors: an adult in good health.

The chain recombines TRBV7-2 with TRBJ1-4; 8 nucleotides line up with TRBD1. CDR1 and CDR2 from the germline V gene are SGHTA and FQGNSA. The CDR3 sequence is 15 residues long. Trimming at V came to 5 bases and at J to 8 bases, leaving 10 bases not matched to a gene. The DNA of the CDR3 is TGTGCCAGCAGCCCTACAGGGGGAGTTGGAGAAAAACTGTTTTTT. This encodes CASSPTGGVGEKLFF.

The chain combines TRBV6-2 or TRBV6-3 with TRBJ2-2, with TRBD1 as a possible D gene (6 bases). Germline CDR1 and CDR2: MNHEY and SVGEGT. Trimming stripped 5 bases from V and 7 bases from J, with 14 bases between. The CDR3 loop spans 14 amino acids. This CDR3 is CASSLTGLGGELFF. CDR3 DNA sequence: TGTGCCAGCAGTCTTACAGGGCTCGGCGGGGAGCTGTTTTTT.

The V gene is TRBV7-2, the J gene TRBJ1-3; D is possibly TRBD1 (5 bases). The ends were cut back, 8 bases at V and 2 bases at J, with 7 bases in the middle. Germline V gene sequence: CDR1 SGHTA, CDR2 FQGNSA. The CDR3 consists of 12 residues. The DNA of the CDR3 is TGTGCCAGCCGGGGGGCTGGAAACACCATATATTTT. It specifies CASRGAGNTIYF.

CDR3 sequence reads: CASRLAVSGNTIYF. DNA of the CDR3: TGTGCCAGCAGACTCGCCGTCTCTGGAAACACCATATATTTT. This chain links TRBV2 with TRBJ1-3; D not resolved. V shed 6 bases and J shed 0 bases, with 9 bases lying between them. This CDR3 is 14 amino acids long. CDR1 is SNHLY, CDR2 FYNNEI, per germline.